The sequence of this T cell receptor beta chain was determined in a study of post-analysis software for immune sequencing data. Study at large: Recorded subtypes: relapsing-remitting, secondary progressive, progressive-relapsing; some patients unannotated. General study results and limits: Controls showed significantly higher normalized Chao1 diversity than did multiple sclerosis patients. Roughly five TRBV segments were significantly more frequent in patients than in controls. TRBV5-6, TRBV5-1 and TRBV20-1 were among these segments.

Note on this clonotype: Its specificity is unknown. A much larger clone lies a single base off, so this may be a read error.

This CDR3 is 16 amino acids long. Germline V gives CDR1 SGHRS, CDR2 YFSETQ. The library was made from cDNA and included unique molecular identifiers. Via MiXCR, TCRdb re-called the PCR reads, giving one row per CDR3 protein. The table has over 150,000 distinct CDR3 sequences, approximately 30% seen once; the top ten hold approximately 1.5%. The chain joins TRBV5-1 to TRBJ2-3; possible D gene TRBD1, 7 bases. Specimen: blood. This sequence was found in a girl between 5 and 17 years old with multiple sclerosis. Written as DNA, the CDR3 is TGCGCCACCAGCGGAGGGGACAGAGAGAGAACAGATACGCAGTATTTT. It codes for CATSGGDRERTDTQYF.